Listed here are 3 T cell receptor beta chains from one sample, sequenced in a study of tumor and adjacent non-tumor tissue in lung cancer. A modified ARM-PCR protocol with three rounds of nested PCR amplified TCRbeta. TCRdb used MiXCR to reprocess the multiplex PCR reads, holding one entry per CDR3 protein. The sample yields 81,000 or so distinct CDR3 sequences, approximately 78% seen once. No cell sorting was done before RNA was extracted from the tissue. Distant lung tissue was collected more than 3 cm away from the tumor edge. The sequenced sample was distant non-tumor lung tissue. The source of these receptors is a man between 60 and 70 years old with non-small cell lung cancer.

The chain is built from TRBV20-1 and TRBJ2-5; D is uncertain. This CDR3 contains 13 residues. Germline V CDR1 and CDR2: DFQATT, SNEGSKA (reference sequence). V lost 0 bases to trimming and J lost 2 bases, with 7 bases between them. CDR3 region: CSARDSWQETQYF. DNA of the CDR3: TGCAGTGCTAGAGATTCGTGGCAAGAGACCCAGTACTTC.

On this clonotype itself: A junction end diverges from the germline sequence, so it may reflect a read error. The genes are TRBV11-2 and TRBJ2-5, with 7 bases that match TRBD1. CDR1 SGHAT and CDR2 FQNNGV come from the germline V gene. The CDR3 runs 14 residues. CDR3 amino acids: CAGSSGQVQETQNF. CDR3 in DNA: TGTGCAGGCAGCTCTGGACAGGTCCAAGAGACCCAGAACTTC.

The chain has TRBV11-3 and TRBJ1-1, with D unresolved. Trimming removed 4 bases at V and 14 bases at J, with 23 bases between. CDR3 length: 14 amino acids. Per the germline V gene, CDR1 is SGHNT and CDR2 is YENEEA. Here the CDR3 reads CASSSHGRQTGSFF. The DNA for the CDR3 is TGTGCCAGCAGCTCGCACGGACGGCAGACTGGATCATTCTTT.